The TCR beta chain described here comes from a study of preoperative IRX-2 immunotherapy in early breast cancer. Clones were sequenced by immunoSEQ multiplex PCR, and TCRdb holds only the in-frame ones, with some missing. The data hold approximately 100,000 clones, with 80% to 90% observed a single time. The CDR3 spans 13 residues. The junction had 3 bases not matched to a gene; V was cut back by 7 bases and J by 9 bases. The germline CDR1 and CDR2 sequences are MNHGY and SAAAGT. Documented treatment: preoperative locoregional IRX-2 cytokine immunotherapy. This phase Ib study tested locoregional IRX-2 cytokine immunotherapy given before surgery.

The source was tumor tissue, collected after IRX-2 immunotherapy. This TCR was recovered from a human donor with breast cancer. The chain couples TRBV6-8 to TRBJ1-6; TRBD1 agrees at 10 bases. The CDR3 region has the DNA TGTGCCAGCAAGCGGGACAGGGGTTCACCCCTCCACTTT. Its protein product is CASKRDRGSPLHF.